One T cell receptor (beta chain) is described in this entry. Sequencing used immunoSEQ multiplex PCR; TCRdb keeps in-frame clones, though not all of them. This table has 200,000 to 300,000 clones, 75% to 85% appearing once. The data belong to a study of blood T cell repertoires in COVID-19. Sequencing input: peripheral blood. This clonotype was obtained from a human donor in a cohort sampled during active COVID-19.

In DNA form, the CDR3 reads TGTGCCAGCAGCTTAAGCGGGGGTAGCACCGGGGAGCTGTTTTTT. Its translation is CASSLSGGSTGELFF. The chain uses TRBV7-3 and TRBJ2-2; 7 bases align to TRBD2. With V trimmed by 1 base and J by 4 bases, 3 bases remained unmatched. The germline V gene has CDR1 SGHTA and CDR2 FQGTGA. The CDR3 extends over 15 amino acids.